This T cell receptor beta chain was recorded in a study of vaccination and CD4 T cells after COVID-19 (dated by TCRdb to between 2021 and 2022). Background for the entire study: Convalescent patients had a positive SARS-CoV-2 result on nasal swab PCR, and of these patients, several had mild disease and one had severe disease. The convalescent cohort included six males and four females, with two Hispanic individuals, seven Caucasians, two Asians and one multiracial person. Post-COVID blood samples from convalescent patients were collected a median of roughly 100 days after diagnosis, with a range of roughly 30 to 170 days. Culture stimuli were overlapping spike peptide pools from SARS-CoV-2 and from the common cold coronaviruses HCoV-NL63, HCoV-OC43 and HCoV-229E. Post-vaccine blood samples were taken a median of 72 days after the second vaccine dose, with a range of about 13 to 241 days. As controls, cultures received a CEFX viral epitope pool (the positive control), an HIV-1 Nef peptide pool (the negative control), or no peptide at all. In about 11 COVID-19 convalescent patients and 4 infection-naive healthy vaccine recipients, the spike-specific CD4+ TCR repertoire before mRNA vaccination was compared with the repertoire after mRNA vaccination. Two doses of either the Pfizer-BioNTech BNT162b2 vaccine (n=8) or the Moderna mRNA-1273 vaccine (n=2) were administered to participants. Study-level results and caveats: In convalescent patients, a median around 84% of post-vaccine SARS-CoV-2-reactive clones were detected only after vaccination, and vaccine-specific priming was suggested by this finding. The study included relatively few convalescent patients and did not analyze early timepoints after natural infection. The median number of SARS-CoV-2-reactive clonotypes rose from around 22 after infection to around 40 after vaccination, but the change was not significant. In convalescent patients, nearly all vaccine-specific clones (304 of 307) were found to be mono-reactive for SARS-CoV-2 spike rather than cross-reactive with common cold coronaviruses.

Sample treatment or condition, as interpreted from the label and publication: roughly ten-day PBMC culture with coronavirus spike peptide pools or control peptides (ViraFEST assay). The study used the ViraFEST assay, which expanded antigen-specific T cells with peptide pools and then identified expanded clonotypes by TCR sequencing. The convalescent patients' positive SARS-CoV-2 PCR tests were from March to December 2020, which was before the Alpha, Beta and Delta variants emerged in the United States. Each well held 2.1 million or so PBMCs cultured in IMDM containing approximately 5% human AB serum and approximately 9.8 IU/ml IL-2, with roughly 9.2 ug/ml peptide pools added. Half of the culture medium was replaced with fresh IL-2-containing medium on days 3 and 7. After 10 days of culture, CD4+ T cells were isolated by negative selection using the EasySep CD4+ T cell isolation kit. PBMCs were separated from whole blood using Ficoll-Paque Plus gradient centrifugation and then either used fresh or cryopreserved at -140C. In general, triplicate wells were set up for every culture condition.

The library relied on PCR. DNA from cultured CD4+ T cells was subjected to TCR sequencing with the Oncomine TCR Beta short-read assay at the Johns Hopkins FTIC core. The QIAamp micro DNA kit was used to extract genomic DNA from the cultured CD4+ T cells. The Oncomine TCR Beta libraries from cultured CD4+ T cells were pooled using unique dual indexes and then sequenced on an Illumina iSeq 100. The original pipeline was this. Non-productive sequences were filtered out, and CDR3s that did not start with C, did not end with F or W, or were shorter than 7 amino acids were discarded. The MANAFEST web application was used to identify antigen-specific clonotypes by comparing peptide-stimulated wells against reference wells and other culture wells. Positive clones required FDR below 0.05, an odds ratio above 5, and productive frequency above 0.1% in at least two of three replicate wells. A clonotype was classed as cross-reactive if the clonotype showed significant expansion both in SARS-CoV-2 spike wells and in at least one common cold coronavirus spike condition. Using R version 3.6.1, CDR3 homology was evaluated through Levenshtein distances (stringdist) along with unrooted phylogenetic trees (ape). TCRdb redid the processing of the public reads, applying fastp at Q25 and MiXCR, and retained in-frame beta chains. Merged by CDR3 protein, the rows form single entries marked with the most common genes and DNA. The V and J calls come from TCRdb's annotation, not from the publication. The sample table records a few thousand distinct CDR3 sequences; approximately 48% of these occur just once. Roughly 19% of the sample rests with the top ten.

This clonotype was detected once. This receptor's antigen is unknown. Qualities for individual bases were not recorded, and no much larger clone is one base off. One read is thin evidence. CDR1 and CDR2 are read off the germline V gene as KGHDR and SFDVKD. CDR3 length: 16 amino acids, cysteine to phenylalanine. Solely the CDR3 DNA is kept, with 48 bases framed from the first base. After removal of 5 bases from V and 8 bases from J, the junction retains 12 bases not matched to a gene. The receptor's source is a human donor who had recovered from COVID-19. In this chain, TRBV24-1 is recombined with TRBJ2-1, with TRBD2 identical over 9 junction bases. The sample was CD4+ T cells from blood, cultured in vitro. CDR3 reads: CATSGSKASGMDEQFF. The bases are TGTGCCACCAGTGGGAGTAAGGCTAGCGGGATGGATGAGCAGTTCTTC.